Presented here are 31 T cell receptor beta chains from one specimen sequenced in a study of regulatory T cells in long-lasting Graves disease. Regarding time point: persistent/refractory GD, antithyroid drugs over 5 years with positive TRAb. Extracted RNA from PBMCs served as the source of the TCR library. According to the study, TCR beta libraries were built with iRepertoire HTBI primers and CDR3-region Arm-PCR. Each CDR3 protein gets one entry after TCRdb re-called the multiplex PCR reads with MiXCR. Among about 470,000 distinct CDR3 sequences listed, around 20% were seen once. Sequences were derived from peripheral blood mononuclear cells (PBMCs), sampled when the disease was refractory, from a patient treated with antithyroid drugs. These receptors were taken from a female donor with Graves disease.

The rearrangement links TRBV4-2 to TRBJ2-1; 9 nucleotides match TRBD2. The V gene's germline CDR1 is LGHNA and CDR2 YNFKEQ. V shed 0 bases, J shed 6 bases, and the junction held 6 bases outside the gene matches. This CDR3 contains 16 residues. CDR3 sequence (DNA): TGTGCCAGCAGCCAAGAAAGTCTAGCGGGGACCAATGAGCAGTTCTTC. Translated, it gives CASSQESLAGTNEQFF.

This chain joins TRBV9 and TRBJ1-1; D is undetermined. The CDR3 has 16 amino acids. The V gene's germline CDR1 is SGDLS and CDR2 YYNGEE. The ends were cut back, 4 bases at V and 4 bases at J, with 20 bases in the middle. The CDR3 nucleotides read TGTGCCAGCAGCATAGGCACGTCACCCCAGTCCACTGAAGCTTTCTTT. Amino acids: CASSIGTSPQSTEAFF.

This clonotype was picked up many times. The chain couples TRBV27 to TRBJ1-2, with D perhaps matching TRBD1 (6 bases). V shed 8 bases and J shed 4 bases, with 14 bases lying between them. The CDR3 covers 13 residues. The V gene's germline CDR1 is MNHEY and CDR2 SMNVEV (reference sequence). CDR3 loop: CASGPTGFYGYTF. The CDR3 region has the DNA TGTGCCAGCGGACCTACAGGGTTCTATGGCTACACCTTC.

The chain uses TRBV19 and TRBJ1-4; no clear D gene. V was clipped by 1 base and J by 8 bases, with 8 bases between them. The germline CDR1 and CDR2 sequences are LNHDA and SQIVND (reference sequence). The CDR3 contains 13 residues. Written as DNA, the CDR3 is TGTGCCAGTAGTATAGCTACGTGGGAAAAACTGTTTTTT. Amino acids: CASSIATWEKLFF.

Many counts were recorded for this clonotype. This chain links TRBV20-1 with TRBJ1-2; D gene uncertain. Germline V lookup: CDR1 DFQATT, CDR2 SNEGSKA (reference sequence). This CDR3 is 12 amino acids long. Trimming shortened V by 0 bases and J by 5 bases, and 7 bases separated the two germline ends. CDR3 sequence: CSARDLEYGYTF. The CDR3 nucleotides are TGCAGTGCTAGAGATTTGGAATATGGCTACACCTTC.

This chain links TRBV9 with TRBJ2-6; D unclear. Germline V gene sequence: CDR1 SGDLS, CDR2 YYNGEE. The CDR3 has 17 amino acids. V was trimmed by 4 bases and J by 1 base, leaving 15 bases between them. Here the CDR3 reads CASSPAPVRSGANVLTF. DNA for the CDR3: TGTGCCAGCAGCCCCGCACCCGTTAGATCTGGGGCCAACGTCCTGACTTTC.

This sequence joins TRBV20-1 and TRBJ2-1, with D possibly TRBD1 on 5 matching bases. The CDR3 runs to 15 residues. Germline CDR1 is DFQATT and CDR2 is SNEGSKA (reference sequence). The ends were cut back, 4 bases at V and 1 base at J, with 14 bases in the middle. CDR3 DNA: TGCAGTGCTACCCCGCCAGCAGGGTCCTACAATGAGCAGTTCTTC. It is translated as CSATPPAGSYNEQFF.

About this clonotype itself: This could be a read error, since a much larger clone is one nucleotide away. The rearrangement uses TRBV10-3 and TRBJ1-2; 7 bases align to TRBD1. The length of the CDR3 is 14 residues. Germline V lookup: CDR1 ENHRY, CDR2 SYGVKD. The CDR3 region is CASSWTGANYGYTF. The DNA of the CDR3 is TGTGCCAGCAGTTGGACAGGAGCTAACTATGGCTACACCTTC.

This clonotype showed up many times. The rearrangement uses TRBV7-2 and TRBJ1-1, with TRBD1 as a possible D gene (6 bases). Trimming took off 6 bases at V and 3 bases at J, with 17 bases between the two ends. CDR1 and CDR2 from the germline V gene are SGHTA and FQGNSA. The CDR3 totals 15 residues. As DNA, the CDR3 is TGTGCCAGCAGATCAACGGGGGCGATCGACACTGAAGCTTTCTTT. Its protein is CASRSTGAIDTEAFF.

Many counts were recorded for this clonotype. The chain couples TRBV6-1 to TRBJ2-7; 7 bases fit TRBD2. The V segment lost 5 bases and the J segment 2 bases; nucleotides outside the gene matches: 6. The germline CDR1 and CDR2 sequences are MNHNS and SASEGT. The length of the CDR3 is 14 residues. The CDR3 region is CASSPPGTTYEQYF. The CDR3 DNA reads TGTGCCAGCAGTCCGCCAGGGACTACCTACGAGCAGTACTTC.

This clonotype was counted at least ten times. The V call is TRBV29-1, the J call TRBJ2-7; no clear D gene. CDR3 length: 13 amino acids. The V gene's germline CDR1 is SQVTM and CDR2 ANQGSEA. Trimming took off 5 bases at V and 1 base at J, with 12 bases between the two ends. The CDR3 coding sequence is TGCAGCGTTCGTGGCCCAGTTTCCTACGAGCAGTACTTC. It specifies CSVRGPVSYEQYF.

In this sample, this clonotype turned up many times. This chain joins TRBV27 and TRBJ1-1; TRBD1 agrees at 10 bases. Germline V gene data show CDR1 as MNHEY and CDR2 as SMNVEV (reference sequence). Germline trimming cut 11 bases from V and 1 base from J; bases unmatched to any gene: 10. This CDR3 has 15 amino acids. CDR3 sequence reads: CASATGGLENTEAFF. CDR3 nucleotides: TGTGCCTCGGCGACAGGGGGCCTTGAGAACACTGAAGCTTTCTTT.

This clonotype was recorded at least ten times. J is TRBJ2-5 and V is TRBV15; unclear D gene. Germline V gene sequence: CDR1 LNHNV, CDR2 YYDKDF (reference sequence). The V end lost 0 bases, the J end lost 5 bases, and 4 bases lay between the germline ends. This CDR3 has 12 amino acids. The CDR3 DNA reads TGTGCCACCAGCAGAGACGGGGAGACCCAGTACTTC. The encoded protein is CATSRDGETQYF.

The table lists this clonotype with many counts. The chain carries TRBV28 and TRBJ2-7, with D possibly being TRBD2 (6 bases). CDR1 MDHEN and CDR2 SYDVKM come from the germline V gene. Trimming took off 6 bases at V and 0 bases at J, with 9 bases between the two ends. CDR3 length equals 13 residues. The CDR3 sequence: CASRDYLSYEQYF. CDR3 sequence (DNA): TGTGCCAGCAGGGACTACCTCTCCTACGAGCAGTACTTC.

The sample holds many counts of this clonotype. The V and J genes are TRBV7-9 and TRBJ2-5; maybe TRBD2 (6 bases). CDR1 and CDR2 (germline): SEHNR, FQNEAQ (reference sequence). Trimming removed 0 bases at V and 5 bases at J, with 16 bases between. The CDR3 runs 16 residues. CDR3 sequence (DNA): TGTGCCAGCAGCTTAGCGGAGGTCCCAGGGAGGGAGACCCAGTACTTC. Its translation: CASSLAEVPGRETQYF.

In its sample, this clonotype was seen many times. The J gene is TRBJ1-1, the V gene TRBV3-1, with no clear D. Trimming took off 1 base at V and 1 base at J, with 7 bases between the two ends. Germline V gene data show CDR1 as LGHDT and CDR2 as YNNKEL (reference sequence). There are 14 residues in the CDR3. The CDR3 region is CASSQVMKNTEAFF. The CDR3 DNA sequence: TGTGCCAGCAGCCAAGTAATGAAGAACACTGAAGCTTTCTTT.

The sample holds many counts of this clonotype. The V call is TRBV20-1, the J call TRBJ2-5; TRBD2 aligns across 13 bases. Looked up from germline, CDR1 is DFQATT and CDR2 is SNEGSKA (reference sequence). J gave up 5 bases and V 6 bases, and 9 bases lay outside the gene matches. The CDR3 is 15 residues long. As DNA, the CDR3 is TGCAGTGCGATCCGACTAGCGGGAGGCAGGGAGACCCAGTACTTC. Amino acid sequence: CSAIRLAGGRETQYF.

For this clonotype: Mismatch with germline at one junction end may stem from a read error. This sequence joins TRBV7-8 and TRBJ2-5; D may be TRBD1 or TRBD2 (5 bases each). CDR1 and CDR2 from the germline V gene are SGHVS and FQNEAQ. The CDR3 length is 14 residues. The chain's CDR3 is CTSSPQTGRETQYF. The CDR3 bases are TGTACCAGCAGCCCGCAGACGGGGCGGGAGACCCAGTACTTC.

This clonotype showed up many times. The J gene is TRBJ2-7, the V gene TRBV2; 7 bases line up with TRBD1. Losses at the gene ends were 3 bases for V and 5 bases for J; bases not matched to a gene: 7. Germline CDR1 is SNHLY and CDR2 is FYNNEI. The CDR3 is 14 amino acids. The CDR3 sequence: CASSEPRGFNEQYF. The CDR3 DNA reads as TGTGCCAGCAGTGAGCCCAGGGGGTTCAACGAGCAGTACTTC.

This clonotype occurred a few times. V and J are TRBV7-9 and TRBJ1-2; 7 bases align to TRBD1. Unmatched junction bases numbered 16, after V lost 5 bases and J lost 7 bases. Germline V gives CDR1 SEHNR, CDR2 FQNEAQ (reference sequence). CDR3 length: 16 residues. CDR3 DNA: TGTGCCAGCAGCCCAGGGGGGGCGAAGGCCGTCATTGGCTACACCTTC. This codes for CASSPGGAKAVIGYTF.

In this sample, this clonotype turned up many times. The chain carries TRBV10-3 and TRBJ2-7; TRBD2 matches 11 bases. The germline gives CDR1 ENHRY, CDR2 SYGVKD. The CDR3 is made up of 15 amino acids. V shed 6 bases and J 2 bases; nucleotides not matched to a gene: 6. CDR3 nucleotide sequence: TGTGCCATCAGCCCGGGGACTAGCGGACCCTACGAGCAGTACTTC. Residues: CAISPGTSGPYEQYF.

CDR3 sequence reads: CASSRSSGSLKQYF. The CDR3 DNA reads as TGTGCCAGCAGCCGGTCTAGCGGGAGTTTGAAGCAGTACTTC. The chain is built from TRBV14 and TRBJ2-7; 10 bases are shared with TRBD2. CDR1 is SGHDN and CDR2 is FVKESK in the germline V gene. The CDR3 length is 14 residues. V was pared by 4 bases and J by 8 bases, with 8 bases of the junction left unmatched.

DNA of the CDR3: TGTGCCAGCAGCCCCCGGGGGTCTGAGCAGTACTTC. Encoded protein: CASSPRGSEQYF. The chain uses TRBV28 and TRBJ2-7; possible D gene TRBD2, 6 bases. The CDR3 extends over 12 amino acids. V was trimmed by 6 bases and J by 7 bases, leaving 13 bases between them. Looked up from germline, CDR1 is MDHEN and CDR2 is SYDVKM. The variable domain in full, completed from reference TRBV28 and TRBJ2-7, reads DVKVTQSSRYLVKRTGEKVFLECVQDMDHENMFWYRQDPGLGLRLIYFSYDVKMKEKGDIPEGYSVSREKKERFSLILESASTNQTSMYLCASSPRGSEQYFGPGTRLTVT.

This clonotype was detected many times. V usage is TRBV6-1 and J usage is TRBJ1-5; D ambiguous. This CDR3 region has 13 residues. V lost 5 bases and J lost 5, with 10 bases in between. Germline V gene sequence: CDR1 MNHNS, CDR2 SASEGT. This chain's CDR3 is CASSHQAHQPQHF. The CDR3 bases are TGTGCCAGCAGTCATCAGGCACATCAGCCCCAGCATTTT.

The gene calls are TRBV7-9 and TRBJ2-1, with 8 bases fitting TRBD2. Germline CDR1 SEHNR, CDR2 FQNEAQ (reference sequence). This CDR3 has 15 residues. Trimming at V came to 2 bases and at J to 6 bases, leaving 6 bases not matched to a gene. The CDR3 bases are TGTGCCAGCAGCTTAATAGAGGCGGGAGGCAATGAGCAGTTCTTC. It specifies CASSLIEAGGNEQFF.

V and J are TRBV5-5 and TRBJ1-4; D remains ambiguous. The CDR3 covers 15 residues. V was cut by 0 bases and J by 3 bases, with 9 bases left in between. Germline CDR1 and CDR2: SGHKS and YYEKEE (reference sequence). The CDR3, as DNA: TGTGCCAGCAGCTTGGAACCGACGGCTAATGAAAAACTGTTTTTT. Protein: CASSLEPTANEKLFF.

This clonotype was seen many times. This rearrangement joins TRBV28 to TRBJ1-2; TRBD1 is a possible D gene (5 bases). The CDR3 has 16 residues. Per the germline V gene, CDR1 is MDHEN and CDR2 is SYDVKM. Trimming shortened V by 8 bases and J by 0 bases, and 19 bases separated the two germline ends. Here the CDR3 DNA reads TGTGCCAGCTTTAGGGGTCAGGTTTTTGCTAACTATGGCTACACCTTC. Translating it yields CASFRGQVFANYGYTF.

This clonotype was counted between two and nine times. The V call is TRBV4-1, the J call TRBJ2-7; D remains unclear. From germline, CDR1 is MGHRA and CDR2 YSYEKL. V lost 3 bases, J lost 3 bases, and 9 bases lay in between. The CDR3 runs to 13 residues. CDR3 protein: CASSHVGGYEQYF. DNA of the CDR3: TGCGCCAGCAGCCATGTGGGCGGCTACGAGCAGTACTTC.

This clonotype was seen more than once but under ten times. The gene calls are TRBV20-1 and TRBJ2-5, with D uncertain. The CDR3 spans 12 residues. Trimming stripped 3 bases from V and 6 bases from J, with 11 bases between. Germline CDR1 reads DFQATT; CDR2 reads SNEGSKA (reference sequence). The CDR3 region has the DNA TGCAGTGCTAGGGCGGTCACGAAGACCCAGTACTTC. This gives the protein CSARAVTKTQYF.

This clonotype was picked up many times. The chain has TRBV28 and TRBJ2-7; D possibly corresponds to TRBD1 (6 bases). Germline lookup yields CDR1 MDHEN and CDR2 SYDVKM. V lost 1 base to trimming and J lost 7 bases, with 11 bases between them. The CDR3 extends over 13 amino acids. The chain's CDR3 is CASSLYREREQYF. For the CDR3, the DNA is TGTGCCAGCAGTTTATACAGGGAGAGGGAGCAGTACTTC.

This clonotype was observed a handful of times. V is TRBV27 and J is TRBJ2-7, with D possibly called TRBD1 or TRBD2 (5 bases each). The germline V gene has CDR1 MNHEY and CDR2 SMNVEV (reference sequence). This CDR3 is 13 amino acids long. The V end lost 4 bases, the J end lost 6 bases, and 13 bases lay between the germline ends. CDR3 region: CASSWTGPSEQYF. The DNA of the CDR3 is TGTGCCAGCAGTTGGACGGGACCTTCCGAGCAGTACTTC.